This T cell receptor beta chain was captured by sequencing in a study of technical replicates of blood from a handful of donors. CDR3 size: 18 residues. Germline assignment: CDR1 MNHNS and CDR2 SASEGT. V was trimmed by 0 bases and J by 7 bases, leaving 21 bases between them. Clones were sequenced by immunoSEQ multiplex PCR, and TCRdb holds only the in-frame ones, with some missing. The profile shows over 70,000 clones, approximately 96% of them singletons. V and J are TRBV6-1 and TRBJ1-4, with D perhaps TRBD1 (6 bases). This clonotype originated in a human donor in good health. The specimen was T cells isolated from PBMCs. For the CDR3, the DNA is TGTGCCAGCAGTGAAGCTGAGCGACGAGGGGGAGGGAGTGAAAAACTGTTTTTT. It is translated as CASSEAERRGGGSEKLFF.